What follows describes a single T cell receptor (beta chain). Its antigen remains unidentified. TCRdb re-called the 5' RACE reads and shows each CDR3 protein once, DNA omitted. The repertoire table contains around 380,000 distinct CDR3 sequences. Germline V CDR1 and CDR2: SGHAT, FQNNGV. The CDR3 contains 17 residues. The data originate from a study of monozygotic twins with inflammatory bowel disease. Overall study findings and caveats: Immunosuppressive treatments were not uniform, and this may have added variability to patient repertoires.

The sequencing input was blood. J is TRBJ1-1 and V is TRBV11-2. This TCR derives from a human donor with ulcerative colitis or Crohn's disease, or a healthy co-twin of an affected twin (not recorded which). The CDR3 sequence: CASSLVSPWGMNTEAFF. Filled out from reference TRBV11-2 and TRBJ1-1, the complete variable domain reads EAGVAQSPRYKIIEKRQSVAFWCNPISGHATLYWYQQILGQGPKLLIQFQNNGVVDDSQLPKDRFSAERLKGVDSTLKIQPAKLEDSAVYLCASSLVSPWGMNTEAFFGQGTRLTVV.